This T cell receptor beta chain was obtained from a study of human T cells and chemical hapten exposure. Study-wide background: Upper-back patches of 0.01% DPC were read at 6 days.

Stated time point: pre-sensitization, week 0. Stated treatment: therapeutic diphenylcyclopropenone sensitization with weekly scalp DPC. Study-wide results and limits: Clustering by CDR3 similarity yielded significantly more large clusters from expanded TCRs than controls.

TCRdb processed the RACE reads anew with MiXCR; each CDR3 protein has one entry. The sample has about 80,000 distinct CDR3 sequences, around 15% seen once. A note on this clonotype: Its antigen is unidentified.

The CDR3 runs 13 residues. Germline assignment: CDR1 LGHNA and CDR2 YNFKEQ. Trimming pared 1 base from V and 3 bases from J, leaving 6 bases between. The chain employs TRBV4-2 and TRBJ1-1; no definite D call. This specimen was whole blood, taken in connection with sensitization to the hapten diphenylcyclopropenone (DPC). This TCR came from a woman aged 45-65 years with alopecia areata. Some clones in this sample may be carry-over from other donors' samples. CDR3 sequence: CASSQVRDTEAFF. CDR3 nucleotides: TGTGCCAGCAGCCAAGTTCGAGACACTGAAGCTTTCTTT.